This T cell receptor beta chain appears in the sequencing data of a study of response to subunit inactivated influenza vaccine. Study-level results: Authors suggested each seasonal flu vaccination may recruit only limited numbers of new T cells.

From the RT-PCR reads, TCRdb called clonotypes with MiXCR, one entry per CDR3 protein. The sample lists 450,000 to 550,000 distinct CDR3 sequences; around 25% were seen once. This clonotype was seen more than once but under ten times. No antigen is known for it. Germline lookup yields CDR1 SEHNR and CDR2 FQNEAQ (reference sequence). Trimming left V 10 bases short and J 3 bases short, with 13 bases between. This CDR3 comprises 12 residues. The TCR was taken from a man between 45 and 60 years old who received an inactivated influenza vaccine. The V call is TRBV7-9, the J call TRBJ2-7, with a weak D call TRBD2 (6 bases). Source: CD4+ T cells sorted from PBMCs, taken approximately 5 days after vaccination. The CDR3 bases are TGTGCCACCCAGGGTAGCGGCTACGAGCAGTACTTC. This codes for CATQGSGYEQYF.